The rows below give T cell receptor beta chains drawn from one sample of a study of CD8 T cells in Susac syndrome. Each CDR3 protein is one row after TCRdb ran MiXCR on the immunoSEQ multiplex PCR reads. The top ten hold about 0.08% of the sample, which has a few hundred thousand distinct CDR3 sequences, over 90% seen once. The sequenced sample was CD4+ T cells from PBMCs. These receptors were taken from a human donor with multiple sclerosis. Each CDR3 is given with its conserved first and last residue. Each record gives: J gene, CDR3 length, clone size, V gene, D gene, CDR3 DNA, CDR3 protein. The D gene is left open where the match is weak. Size is stated for part of the rows, as once, few or many counts, or as a class when the clone is expanded.

J gene: TRBJ1-1
CDR3 length: 16
clone size: once
V gene: TRBV7-9
D gene: NA
CDR3 DNA: TGTGCCAGCAGCTTAGGAATCGGCCAGGTGAACACTGAAACTTTCTTT
CDR3 protein: CASSLGIGQVNTETFF

J gene: TRBJ1-5
CDR3 length: 14
clone size: NA
V gene: TRBV3-1
D gene: NA
CDR3 DNA: TGTGCCAGCAGCTACACGCCGTCGGATCAGCCCCAGCATTTT
CDR3 protein: CASSYTPSDQPQHF

J gene: TRBJ1-1
CDR3 length: 12
clone size: NA
V gene: TRBV29-1
D gene: NA
CDR3 DNA: TGCAGCGTTGCCGAGCGGAACACTGAAGCTTTCTTT
CDR3 protein: CSVAERNTEAFF

J gene: TRBJ1-2
CDR3 length: 10
clone size: NA
V gene: TRBV2
D gene: NA
CDR3 DNA: TGTGCCAGCAGAGGGGATGGCTACACCTTC
CDR3 protein: CASRGDGYTF

J gene: TRBJ2-3
CDR3 length: 14
clone size: NA
V gene: TRBV20-1
D gene: TRBD2
CDR3 DNA: TGCAGTGCCAAACCGGGACTAGGCATGGATACGCAGTATTTT
CDR3 protein: CSAKPGLGMDTQYF

J gene: TRBJ1-5
CDR3 length: 13
clone size: NA
V gene: TRBV20-1
D gene: TRBD1
CDR3 DNA: TGCAGTGCGGGACAGACTAGCAATCAGCCCCAGCATTTT
CDR3 protein: CSAGQTSNQPQHF

J gene: TRBJ1-5
CDR3 length: 16
clone size: NA
V gene: TRBV5-1
D gene: NA
CDR3 DNA: TGCGCCAGCAGCCCCGGTGGGGGAGTGGGCAATCAGCCCCAGCATTTT
CDR3 protein: CASSPGGGVGNQPQHF

J gene: TRBJ2-7
CDR3 length: 15
clone size: NA
V gene: TRBV9
D gene: TRBD2
CDR3 DNA: TGTGCCAGCAGCCCAAGGACTAGCGGGGGCTACGAGCAGTACTTC
CDR3 protein: CASSPRTSGGYEQYF

J gene: TRBJ2-3
CDR3 length: 13
clone size: few
V gene: TRBV7-7
D gene: NA
CDR3 DNA: TGTGCTAGCAGCTTAGGACGGACAGATACGCAGTATTTT
CDR3 protein: CASSLGRTDTQYF

J gene: TRBJ2-3
CDR3 length: 11
clone size: NA
V gene: TRBV29-1
D gene: NA
CDR3 DNA: TGCAGCGCCGCAGGGGCAGATACGCAGTATTTT
CDR3 protein: CSAAGADTQYF

J gene: TRBJ1-6
CDR3 length: 15
clone size: NA
V gene: TRBV6-6
D gene: TRBD1
CDR3 DNA: TGTGCCAGCAGTTACTGGACAGGGGCAGATTCACCCCTCCACTTT
CDR3 protein: CASSYWTGADSPLHF

J gene: TRBJ1-3
CDR3 length: 14
clone size: once
V gene: TRBV29-1
D gene: NA
CDR3 DNA: TGCAGCGTTGAAGATCCGGCCGGGGTTAACACCATATATTTT
CDR3 protein: CSVEDPAGVNTIYF

J gene: TRBJ1-5
CDR3 length: 14
clone size: NA
V gene: TRBV29-1
D gene: TRBD1
CDR3 DNA: TGCAGCGTTTACGAACAGGGGGCCGGCCAGCCCCAGCATTTT
CDR3 protein: CSVYEQGAGQPQHF

J gene: TRBJ2-5
CDR3 length: 12
clone size: NA
V gene: TRBV5-4
D gene: NA
CDR3 DNA: TGTGCCAGCAGCGGAGAGCAAGAGACCCAGTACTTC
CDR3 protein: CASSGEQETQYF

J gene: TRBJ1-2
CDR3 length: 16
clone size: NA
V gene: TRBV7-2
D gene: TRBD1
CDR3 DNA: TGTGCCAGCAGCTTAGGGGGGACAGTCACTAACTATGGCTACACCTTC
CDR3 protein: CASSLGGTVTNYGYTF

J gene: TRBJ2-7
CDR3 length: 14
clone size: once
V gene: TRBV3-1
D gene: NA
CDR3 DNA: TGTGCCAGCAGCCAAGATGAGGGATCAGGGGAGCAGTACTTC
CDR3 protein: CASSQDEGSGEQYF

J gene: TRBJ1-1
CDR3 length: 15
clone size: NA
V gene: TRBV5-6
D gene: NA
CDR3 DNA: TGTGCCAGCAGCTTAGTTACAGGATCGAACACTGAAGCTTTCTTT
CDR3 protein: CASSLVTGSNTEAFF

J gene: TRBJ1-2
CDR3 length: 17
clone size: NA
V gene: TRBV20-1
D gene: NA
CDR3 DNA: TGCAGTGCTCGTACCCCGGGGCCCTTAGGTATAGACTATGGCTACACCTTC
CDR3 protein: CSARTPGPLGIDYGYTF

J gene: TRBJ1-5
CDR3 length: 15
clone size: once
V gene: TRBV1
D gene: NA
CDR3 DNA: TGCACCAGCAGCCAAGATCCGCGGCGGCTATCCCGCCAGCATTTT
CDR3 protein: CTSSQDPRRLSRQHF

J gene: TRBJ2-7
CDR3 length: 15
clone size: NA
V gene: TRBV20-1
D gene: TRBD2
CDR3 DNA: TGCAGTGCTAGAGGAGTAGCGGGGAACTCCTACGAGCAGTACTTC
CDR3 protein: CSARGVAGNSYEQYF

J gene: TRBJ1-2
CDR3 length: 15
clone size: NA
V gene: TRBV7-9
D gene: TRBD1
CDR3 DNA: TGTGCCAGCAGCCTTCGACAGGGTGCAGACTATGGCTACACCTTC
CDR3 protein: CASSLRQGADYGYTF

J gene: TRBJ2-3
CDR3 length: 14
clone size: NA
V gene: TRBV15
D gene: NA
CDR3 DNA: TGTGCCACCAGCAGAGAGGTTCACACAGATACGCAGTATTTT
CDR3 protein: CATSREVHTDTQYF

J gene: TRBJ1-5
CDR3 length: 14
clone size: NA
V gene: TRBV7-9
D gene: NA
CDR3 DNA: TGTGCCAGCAGCTTAGGGAACAGGAATCAGCCCCAGCATTTT
CDR3 protein: CASSLGNRNQPQHF

J gene: TRBJ1-1
CDR3 length: 13
clone size: NA
V gene: TRBV27
D gene: NA
CDR3 DNA: TGTGCCAGCAGTTTGTGGACGGACACTGAAGCTTTCTTT
CDR3 protein: CASSLWTDTEAFF

J gene: TRBJ2-3
CDR3 length: 12
clone size: NA
V gene: TRBV29-1
D gene: NA
CDR3 DNA: TGCAGCGGCCTAGGTTCAGGGGATACGCAGTATTTT
CDR3 protein: CSGLGSGDTQYF

J gene: TRBJ1-2
CDR3 length: 13
clone size: NA
V gene: TRBV7-2
D gene: NA
CDR3 DNA: TGTGCCAGCAGCTTAGAGGGGGTCTATGGCTACACCTTC
CDR3 protein: CASSLEGVYGYTF

J gene: TRBJ1-5
CDR3 length: 13
clone size: NA
V gene: TRBV20-1
D gene: NA
CDR3 DNA: TGCAGTGCTAAAGGAGGGTTTGACCAGCCCCAGCATTTT
CDR3 protein: CSAKGGFDQPQHF

J gene: TRBJ2-3
CDR3 length: 12
clone size: NA
V gene: TRBV2
D gene: NA
CDR3 DNA: TGTGCCAGCAGTGCTACAGGAGATACGCAGTATTTT
CDR3 protein: CASSATGDTQYF

J gene: TRBJ2-1
CDR3 length: 15
clone size: NA
V gene: TRBV7-3
D gene: NA
CDR3 DNA: TGTGCCAGCAGCTTAAACCCGGGTTTATACAATGAGCAGTTCTTC
CDR3 protein: CASSLNPGLYNEQFF

J gene: TRBJ2-5
CDR3 length: 12
clone size: NA
V gene: TRBV25-1
D gene: TRBD2
CDR3 DNA: TGTGCCAGCAGTCGGGAGGATGAGACCCAGTACTTC
CDR3 protein: CASSREDETQYF

J gene: TRBJ1-6
CDR3 length: 15
clone size: NA
V gene: TRBV5-1
D gene: TRBD1
CDR3 DNA: TGCGCCAGCAGCTCCCGGACAGGCTCTAATTCACCCCTCCACTTT
CDR3 protein: CASSSRTGSNSPLHF

J gene: TRBJ2-1
CDR3 length: 11
clone size: NA
V gene: TRBV29-1
D gene: NA
CDR3 DNA: TGCAGCGTTGATTATCTTGGGGAGCAGTTCTTC
CDR3 protein: CSVDYLGEQFF

J gene: TRBJ1-1
CDR3 length: 13
clone size: NA
V gene: TRBV20-1
D gene: NA
CDR3 DNA: TGCAGTGCAGTCGGACAGCCGAACACTGAAGCTTTCTTT
CDR3 protein: CSAVGQPNTEAFF

J gene: TRBJ1-1
CDR3 length: 15
clone size: NA
V gene: TRBV12-3/TRBV12-4
D gene: NA
CDR3 DNA: TGTGCCAGCAGTTTTTCCCACGGAGGGAACACTGAAGCTTTCTTT
CDR3 protein: CASSFSHGGNTEAFF

J gene: TRBJ1-2
CDR3 length: 12
clone size: NA
V gene: TRBV10-3
D gene: NA
CDR3 DNA: TGTGCCACCAGGGAAGGGGACTATGGCTACACCTTC
CDR3 protein: CATREGDYGYTF

J gene: TRBJ2-1
CDR3 length: 11
clone size: NA
V gene: TRBV27
D gene: NA
CDR3 DNA: TGTGCCAGCAGTTTCGGGAGTGAGCAGTTCTTC
CDR3 protein: CASSFGSEQFF

J gene: TRBJ2-1
CDR3 length: 10
clone size: NA
V gene: TRBV2
D gene: NA
CDR3 DNA: TGTGCCAGCAGTGTTTATGAGCAGTTCTTC
CDR3 protein: CASSVYEQFF

J gene: TRBJ2-5
CDR3 length: 14
clone size: NA
V gene: TRBV25-1
D gene: NA
CDR3 DNA: TGTGCCAGCAGTGGGACCCGATCTGTCCGGACCCAGTACTTC
CDR3 protein: CASSGTRSVRTQYF

J gene: TRBJ2-7
CDR3 length: 13
clone size: NA
V gene: TRBV29-1
D gene: NA
CDR3 DNA: TGCAGCGAACCCCGGGGCTTCGCCTACGAGCAGTACTTC
CDR3 protein: CSEPRGFAYEQYF

J gene: TRBJ1-1
CDR3 length: 13
clone size: NA
V gene: TRBV9
D gene: NA
CDR3 DNA: TGTGCCAGCAGCGTAGCCAGGGACACTGAAGCTTTCTTT
CDR3 protein: CASSVARDTEAFF

J gene: TRBJ2-1
CDR3 length: 15
clone size: once
V gene: TRBV30
D gene: TRBD2
CDR3 DNA: TGTGCCTGGAGTGCTCTAGCGGGGGCAGGTAATGAGCAGTTCTTC
CDR3 protein: CAWSALAGAGNEQFF

J gene: TRBJ1-1
CDR3 length: 16
clone size: NA
V gene: TRBV29-1
D gene: NA
CDR3 DNA: TGCAGCGGGAAGGGACAACTCAATTATCAGAACACTGAAGCTTTCTTT
CDR3 protein: CSGKGQLNYQNTEAFF

J gene: TRBJ2-1
CDR3 length: 12
clone size: NA
V gene: TRBV5-1
D gene: TRBD1
CDR3 DNA: TGCGCCAGCAGCGACGACAGGGGTAAGCAGTTCTTC
CDR3 protein: CASSDDRGKQFF

J gene: TRBJ2-1
CDR3 length: 15
clone size: NA
V gene: TRBV9
D gene: NA
CDR3 DNA: TGTGCCAGCAGCGTAACAGGAGACTCCTACAATGAGCAGTTCTTC
CDR3 protein: CASSVTGDSYNEQFF

J gene: TRBJ2-1
CDR3 length: 15
clone size: NA
V gene: TRBV3-1
D gene: NA
CDR3 DNA: TGTGCCAGCAGCCAAGATGGTCGCTCGAACAATGAGCAGTTCTTC
CDR3 protein: CASSQDGRSNNEQFF

J gene: TRBJ2-5
CDR3 length: 13
clone size: NA
V gene: TRBV20-1
D gene: NA
CDR3 DNA: TGCAGTGCTCTGATGGAGGCAGAAGAGACCCAGTACTTC
CDR3 protein: CSALMEAEETQYF

J gene: TRBJ2-5
CDR3 length: 13
clone size: NA
V gene: TRBV6-5
D gene: NA
CDR3 DNA: TGTGCCAGCATGATCCGGGGGTGGGAGACCCAGTACTTC
CDR3 protein: CASMIRGWETQYF

J gene: TRBJ2-2
CDR3 length: 14
clone size: NA
V gene: TRBV29-1
D gene: TRBD2
CDR3 DNA: TGCAGCGGGGGGAGGGCACCGAACACCGGGGAGCTGTTTTTT
CDR3 protein: CSGGRAPNTGELFF